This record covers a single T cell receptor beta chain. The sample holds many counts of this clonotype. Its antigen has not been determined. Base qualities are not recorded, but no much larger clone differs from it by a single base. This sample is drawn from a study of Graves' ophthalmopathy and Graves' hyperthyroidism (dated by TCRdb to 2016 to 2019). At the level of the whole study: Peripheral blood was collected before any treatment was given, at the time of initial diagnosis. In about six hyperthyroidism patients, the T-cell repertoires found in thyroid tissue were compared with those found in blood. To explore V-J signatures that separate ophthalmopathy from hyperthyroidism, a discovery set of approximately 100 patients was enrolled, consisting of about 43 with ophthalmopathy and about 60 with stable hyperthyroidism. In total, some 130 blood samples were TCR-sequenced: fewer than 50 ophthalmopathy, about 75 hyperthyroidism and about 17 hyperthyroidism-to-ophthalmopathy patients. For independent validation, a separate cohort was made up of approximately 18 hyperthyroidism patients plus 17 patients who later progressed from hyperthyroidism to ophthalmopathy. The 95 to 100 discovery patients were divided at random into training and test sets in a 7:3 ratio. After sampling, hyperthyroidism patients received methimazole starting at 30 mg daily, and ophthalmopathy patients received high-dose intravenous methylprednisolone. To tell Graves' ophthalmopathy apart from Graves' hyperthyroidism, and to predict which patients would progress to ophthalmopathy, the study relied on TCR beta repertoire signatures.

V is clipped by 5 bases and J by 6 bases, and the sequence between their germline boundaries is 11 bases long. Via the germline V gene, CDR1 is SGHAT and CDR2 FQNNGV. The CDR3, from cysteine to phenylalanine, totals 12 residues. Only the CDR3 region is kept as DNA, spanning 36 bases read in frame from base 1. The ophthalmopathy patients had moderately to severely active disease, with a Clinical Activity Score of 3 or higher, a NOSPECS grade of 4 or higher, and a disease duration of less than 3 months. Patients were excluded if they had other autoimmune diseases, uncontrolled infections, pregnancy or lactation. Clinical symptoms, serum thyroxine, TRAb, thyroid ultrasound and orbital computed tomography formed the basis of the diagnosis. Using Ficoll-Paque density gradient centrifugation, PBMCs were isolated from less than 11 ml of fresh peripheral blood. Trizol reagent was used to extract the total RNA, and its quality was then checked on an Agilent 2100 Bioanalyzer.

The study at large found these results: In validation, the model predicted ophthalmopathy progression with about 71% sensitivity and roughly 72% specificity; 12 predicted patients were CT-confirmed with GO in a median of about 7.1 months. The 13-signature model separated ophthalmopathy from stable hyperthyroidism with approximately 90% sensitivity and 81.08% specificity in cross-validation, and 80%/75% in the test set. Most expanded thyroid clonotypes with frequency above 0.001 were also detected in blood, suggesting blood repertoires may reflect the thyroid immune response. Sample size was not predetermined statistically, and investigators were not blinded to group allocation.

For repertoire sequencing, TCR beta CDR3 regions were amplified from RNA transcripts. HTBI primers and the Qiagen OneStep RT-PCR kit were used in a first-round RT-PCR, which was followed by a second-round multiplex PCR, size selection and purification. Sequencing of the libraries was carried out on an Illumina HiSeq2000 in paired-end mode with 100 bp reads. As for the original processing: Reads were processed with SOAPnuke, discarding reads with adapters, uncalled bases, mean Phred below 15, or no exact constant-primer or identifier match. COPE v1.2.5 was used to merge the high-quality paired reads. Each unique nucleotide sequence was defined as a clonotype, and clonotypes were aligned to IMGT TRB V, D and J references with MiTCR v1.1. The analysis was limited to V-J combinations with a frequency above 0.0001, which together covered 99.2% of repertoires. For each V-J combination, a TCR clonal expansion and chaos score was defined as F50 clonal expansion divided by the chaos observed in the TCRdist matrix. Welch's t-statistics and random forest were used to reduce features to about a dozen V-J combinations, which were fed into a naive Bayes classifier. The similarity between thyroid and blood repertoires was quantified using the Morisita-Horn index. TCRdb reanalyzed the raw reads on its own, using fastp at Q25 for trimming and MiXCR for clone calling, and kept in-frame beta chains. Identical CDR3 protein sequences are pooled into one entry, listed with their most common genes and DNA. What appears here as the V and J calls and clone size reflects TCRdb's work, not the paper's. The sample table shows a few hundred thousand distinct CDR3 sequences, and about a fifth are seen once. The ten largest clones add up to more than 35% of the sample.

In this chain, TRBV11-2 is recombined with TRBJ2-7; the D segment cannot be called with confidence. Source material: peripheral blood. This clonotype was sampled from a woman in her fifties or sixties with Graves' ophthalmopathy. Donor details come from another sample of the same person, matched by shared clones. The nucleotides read TGTGCCAGCAGCCCAAGCCGTATCGAGCAGTACTTC. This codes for CASSPSRIEQYF.